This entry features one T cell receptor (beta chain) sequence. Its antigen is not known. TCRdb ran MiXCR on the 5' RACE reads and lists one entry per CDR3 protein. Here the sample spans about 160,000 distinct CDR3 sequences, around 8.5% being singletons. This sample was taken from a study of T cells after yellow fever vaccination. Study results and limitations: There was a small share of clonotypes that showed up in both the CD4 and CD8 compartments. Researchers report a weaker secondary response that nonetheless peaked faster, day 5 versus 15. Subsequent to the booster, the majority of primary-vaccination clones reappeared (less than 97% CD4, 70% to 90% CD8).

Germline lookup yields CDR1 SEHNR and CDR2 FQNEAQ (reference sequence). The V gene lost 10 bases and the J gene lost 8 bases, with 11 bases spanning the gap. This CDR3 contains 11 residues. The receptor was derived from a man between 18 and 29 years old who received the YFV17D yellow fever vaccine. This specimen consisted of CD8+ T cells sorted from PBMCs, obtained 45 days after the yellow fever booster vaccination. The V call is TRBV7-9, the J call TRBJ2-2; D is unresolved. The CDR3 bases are TGTGCCACAAAGCTAGGAGGGGAGCTGTTTTTT. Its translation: CATKLGGELFF.